Sequencing of this T cell receptor (beta chain) was carried out in a study of response to subunit inactivated influenza vaccine. Overall study results and limits: Few new T cells, the authors suggested, are recruited by each seasonal influenza vaccination.

TCRdb re-analysed the RT-PCR reads in MiXCR, keeping a single row per CDR3 protein. This sample carries roughly 500,000 distinct CDR3 sequences, around 25% of them seen once, and the ten largest clones take 1.9%. The CDR3 is 12 amino acids. The germline V gene has CDR1 SNHLY and CDR2 FYNNEI. V was trimmed by 2 bases and J by 8 bases, leaving 7 bases between them. This clonotype was counted only a few times. The antigen is undetermined. V is TRBV2 and J is TRBJ1-5, with D maybe TRBD1 (5 bases). Specimen: CD4+ T cells sorted from PBMCs, collected 4 to 6 days after vaccination. This TCR derives from a man aged 50 to 59 who received an inactivated influenza vaccine. The chain's CDR3 is CASSEQGKPQHF. Written as DNA, the CDR3 is TGTGCCAGCAGTGAACAGGGCAAGCCCCAGCATTTT.